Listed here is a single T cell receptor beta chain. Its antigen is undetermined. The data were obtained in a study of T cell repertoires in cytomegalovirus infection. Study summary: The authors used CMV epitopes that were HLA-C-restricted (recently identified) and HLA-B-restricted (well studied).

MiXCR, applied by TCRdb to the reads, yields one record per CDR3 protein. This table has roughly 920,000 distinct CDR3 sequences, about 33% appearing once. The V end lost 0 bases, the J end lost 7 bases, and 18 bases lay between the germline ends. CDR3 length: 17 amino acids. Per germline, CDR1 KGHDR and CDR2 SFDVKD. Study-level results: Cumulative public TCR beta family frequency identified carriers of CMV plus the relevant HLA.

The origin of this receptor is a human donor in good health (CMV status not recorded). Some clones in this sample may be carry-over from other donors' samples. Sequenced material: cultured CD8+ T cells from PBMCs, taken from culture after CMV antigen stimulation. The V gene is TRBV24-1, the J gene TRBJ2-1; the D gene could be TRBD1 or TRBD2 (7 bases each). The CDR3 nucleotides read TGTGCCACCAGTGATTTGCAGGGGGGGGACGGCTGGAATGAGCAGTTCTTC. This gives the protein CATSDLQGGDGWNEQFF.